This T cell receptor (beta chain) was captured by sequencing in a study of CD8+ T cells in alopecia areata. Alopecia areata patients had lesional scalp punch biopsies and peripheral blood taken from them. RNA extraction was followed by reverse transcription into cDNA, which acted as the sequencing template. Using immunoSEQ multiplex PCR, the repertoire was profiled, and TCRdb retains in-frame clones only, with some absent. The sample yields approximately 140,000 clones, roughly 50% seen once. This clone has more than one count but fewer than ten. This TCR was sampled from a human donor with alopecia areata. The sequencing sample was made of CD4+ T cells sorted from blood.

CDR3 residues: CASSPTVTGELFF. The CDR3 DNA follows: TGCGCCAGCAGCCCGACAGTCACCGGGGAGCTGTTTTTT. The rearrangement joins TRBV5-1 to TRBJ2-2; perhaps TRBD1 as D (5 bases). The CDR3 consists of 13 residues. Trimming left V 4 bases short and J 4 bases short, with 8 bases between. Looked up from germline, CDR1 is SGHRS and CDR2 is YFSETQ.